This is a list of T cell receptor beta chains from one sample in a study of blood T cell repertoires in COVID-19. Profiling relied on immunoSEQ multiplex PCR, and the TCRdb table lists in-frame clones only, not all of them. This table has 300,000 to 350,000 clones, around nine tenths appearing once. Material: PBMCs or T cells enriched from blood (not recorded which). The source is a woman in her twenties or thirties who had been exposed to COVID-19. Each CDR3 is given with its conserved first and last residue. D genes are given only for firm matches. Not all rows give a size; the values are once, few, many and, for expanded clones, a class.

. 14 . TRBJ1-2 TRBV5-5 CASSLLTVSYGYTF TGTGCCAGCAGCTTGCTTACGGTGAGCTATGGCTACACCTTC
. 17 TRBD2 TRBJ2-3 TRBV19 CASSARTAGQSRNTQYF TGTGCCAGTAGTGCCCGAACAGCGGGGCAATCTAGGAATACGCAGTATTTT
once 16 . TRBJ2-7 TRBV18 CASSPAYGGKRDEQYF TGTGCCAGCTCACCTGCGTACGGGGGAAAAAGGGACGAGCAGTACTTC
. 14 TRBD2 TRBJ2-3 TRBV7-8 CASRIAGVTDTQYF TGTGCCAGCAGAATAGCGGGGGTCACAGATACGCAGTATTTT
. 15 TRBD1 TRBJ1-2 TRBV7-2 CASSLAQGTVYGYTF TGTGCCAGCAGCTTAGCGCAAGGGACAGTCTATGGCTACACCTTC
. 15 TRBD1 TRBJ1-4 TRBV6-1 CASTEGTGYNEKLFF TGTGCCAGCACTGAAGGGACAGGTTATAATGAAAAACTGTTTTTT
. 16 TRBD1 TRBJ1-2 TRBV6-6 CASSYFLDRGRNGYTF TGTGCCAGCAGTTACTTCTTGGACAGGGGGCGAAATGGCTACACCTTC
. 15 TRBD1 TRBJ1-2 TRBV4-1 CASSQDPAGGYGYTF TGCGCCAGCAGCCAAGATCCGGCAGGGGGATATGGCTACACCTTC
. 12 TRBD1 TRBJ1-5 TRBV2 CASQGANQPQHF TGTGCCAGCCAGGGGGCAAATCAGCCCCAGCATTTT
. 14 . TRBJ1-2 TRBV7-8 CASSPIRGFYGYTF TGTGCCAGCAGCCCAATTCGGGGGTTCTATGGCTACACCTTC
. 17 . TRBJ1-3 TRBV4-3 CASSQGGGGSSGNTIYF TGCGCCAGCAGCCAAGGGGGCGGGGGAAGCTCTGGAAACACCATATATTTT
. 17 TRBD1 TRBJ1-5 TRBV19 CASSFPSRGDSNQPQHF TGTGCCAGTAGCTTTCCGTCCAGGGGGGATAGCAATCAGCCCCAGCATTTT
once 14 . TRBJ1-5 TRBV6-1 CASSESGINQPQHF TGTGCCAGCAGTGAATCAGGGATCAATCAGCCCCAGCATTTT
. 13 TRBD1 TRBJ1-6 TRBV5-4 CASSMTGQSPLHF TGTGCCAGCAGCATGACAGGGCAATCACCCCTCCACTTT
. 13 . TRBJ1-2 TRBV18 CASSPTQDYGYTF TGTGCCAGCTCACCTACCCAGGACTATGGCTACACCTTC
. 12 . TRBJ1-5 TRBV5-4 CASSAPDQPQHF TGTGCCAGCAGCGCCCCAGATCAGCCCCAGCATTTT
. 23 . TRBJ2-6 TRBV1 CTSSQVAPSGSSKRDSGANVLTF TGCACCAGCAGCCAAGTGGCCCCTAGCGGGTCAAGCAAAAGAGACTCTGGGGCCAACGTCCTGACTTTC
. 21 . TRBJ1-5 TRBV2 CASGVLSWPQTGKNVNQPQHF TGTGCCAGCGGCGTCTTATCTTGGCCCCAAACAGGGAAGAACGTCAATCAGCCCCAGCATTTT
. 14 . TRBJ2-5 TRBV9 CASSPRGSEETQYF TGTGCCAGCAGCCCCCGAGGCAGCGAAGAGACCCAGTACTTC
. 15 TRBD1 TRBJ1-4 TRBV4-1 CASSLDRGQNEKLFF TGCGCCAGCAGCCTGGACAGGGGTCAGAATGAAAAACTGTTTTTT
. 12 . TRBJ1-2 TRBV12-3/TRBV12-4 CASSPTGIGYTF TGTGCCAGCAGTCCCACAGGGATAGGCTACACCTTC
once 16 TRBD1 TRBJ1-5 TRBV5-1 CASSKRTGISNQPQHF TGCGCCAGCAGCAAAAGGACAGGGATTAGCAATCAGCCCCAGCATTTT
. 15 TRBD2 TRBJ2-1 TRBV9 CASSDGGSSYNEQFF TGTGCCAGCAGCGACGGGGGGAGCTCCTACAATGAGCAGTTCTTC
. 17 TRBD2 TRBJ2-1 TRBV7-6 CASSLGRLAGGRDEQFF TGTGCCAGCAGCTTAGGCCGGCTAGCGGGGGGAAGAGATGAGCAGTTCTTC
. 14 . TRBJ2-2 TRBV2 CASIRDSNTGELFF TGTGCCAGCATTCGGGACTCGAACACCGGGGAGCTGTTTTTT
few 14 . TRBJ2-3 TRBV19 CASSLDSNTDTQYF TGTGCCAGTAGTCTTGACAGTAACACAGATACGCAGTATTTT
. 15 TRBD1 TRBJ1-2 TRBV4-1 CASSPGSGTGDGYTF TGCGCCAGCAGCCCGGGGTCCGGGACAGGGGATGGCTACACCTTC
. 16 . TRBJ1-1 TRBV11-3 CASSLGSGGANTEAFF TGTGCCAGCAGCTTAGGAAGCGGGGGTGCGAACACTGAAGCTTTCTTT
once 17 . TRBJ2-7 TRBV5-1 CASSPSPHRVRSYEQYF TGCGCCAGCAGCCCAAGCCCGCACAGGGTACGATCCTACGAGCAGTACTTC
. 14 TRBD1 TRBJ2-5 TRBV5-1 CASSLGTGQETQYF TGCGCCAGCAGCTTGGGGACAGGACAAGAGACCCAGTACTTC
. 14 . TRBJ1-2 TRBV5-1 CASSLAEGLYGYTF TGCGCCAGCAGCTTGGCCGAGGGCCTCTATGGCTACACCTTC
. 14 . TRBJ1-5 TRBV10-3 CAISESMRDQPQHF TGTGCCATCAGTGAGTCGATGAGAGATCAGCCCCAGCATTTT
. 13 . TRBJ1-5 TRBV20-1 CSASGDTYQPQHF TGCAGTGCTAGTGGGGACACGTATCAGCCCCAGCATTTT
once 16 . TRBJ1-1 TRBV7-3 CASSSYSPVRGTEAFF TGTGCCAGCAGCTCATATAGCCCGGTTCGTGGAACTGAAGCTTTCTTT
. 14 TRBD1 TRBJ1-1 TRBV7-8 CASSQGTGDTEAFF TGTGCCAGCAGCCAAGGGACAGGGGACACTGAAGCTTTCTTT
once 14 TRBD2 TRBJ2-5 TRBV19 CASSIGGGIETQYF TGTGCCAGTAGTATAGGCGGGGGAATCGAGACCCAGTACTTC
. 16 TRBD1 TRBJ2-5 TRBV7-9 CASTRGGDRAQETQYF TGTGCCAGCACACGGGGCGGAGACAGGGCACAAGAGACCCAGTACTTC
. 11 . TRBJ2-7 TRBV30 CAWSVAYEQYF TGTGCCTGGAGTGTAGCATACGAGCAGTACTTC
. 15 TRBD2 TRBJ2-1 TRBV2 CASPKGPSGEDEQFF TGTGCCAGCCCCAAGGGCCCTAGCGGAGAAGATGAGCAGTTCTTC
. 16 . TRBJ1-1 TRBV6-5 CASSSAGPQDYTEAFF TGTGCCAGCAGTTCCGCCGGGCCACAGGATTACACTGAAGCTTTCTTT
. 14 . TRBJ1-2 TRBV6-5 CASSPGLRAGGYTF TGTGCCAGCAGCCCGGGACTCCGGGCAGGAGGCTACACCTTC
. 19 . TRBJ2-4 TRBV7-9 CASSDPGGPGAKTKNIQYF TGTGCCAGCAGCGACCCAGGGGGGCCAGGGGCCAAAACCAAAAACATTCAGTACTTC
. 13 TRBD2 TRBJ2-5 TRBV30 CAFQRGPEETQYF TGTGCCTTCCAGCGGGGACCGGAGGAGACCCAGTACTTC
. 15 TRBD1 TRBJ1-1 TRBV5-4 CASSTWGQAGTEAFF TGTGCCAGCAGCACTTGGGGACAGGCGGGGACTGAAGCTTTCTTT
. 13 . TRBJ1-2 TRBV6-5 CASSLSSHYGYTF TGTGCCAGCAGTCTTAGCAGTCACTATGGCTACACCTTC
few 14 TRBD1 TRBJ1-1 TRBV19 CASRMGRGDTEAFF TGTGCCAGTAGGATGGGCAGGGGGGACACTGAAGCTTTCTTT